Following are 14 T cell receptor beta chains from one sample sequenced in a study of T cell changes during pregnancy in multiple sclerosis. The data were produced by immunoSEQ multiplex PCR, yet TCRdb's version contains in-frame clones alone and is incomplete. The sample has 70,000 or so clones; roughly 91% are singletons. The source was peripheral blood, collected in the third trimester of pregnancy. The receptors were gathered from a female donor with multiple sclerosis, enrolled in a pregnancy study.

The CDR3 sequence: CASSVVAGRGIPEAFF. CDR3 sequence (DNA): TGTGCCAGCAGCGTAGTGGCAGGGCGCGGTATCCCTGAAGCTTTCTTT. This chain connects TRBV9 to TRBJ1-1, with a possible D match to TRBD1 (5 bases). V lost 0 bases and J lost 6, with 18 bases in between. Germline V gene data show CDR1 as SGDLS and CDR2 as YYNGEE. The CDR3 covers 16 residues. The full variable domain, completed using reference TRBV9 and TRBJ1-1, is DSGVTQTPKHLITATGQRVTLRCSPRSGDLSVYWYQQSLDQGLQFLIQYYNGEERAKGNILERFSAQQFPDLHSELNLSSLELGDSALYFCASSVVAGRGIPEAFFGQGTRLTVV.

V is TRBV25-1 and J is TRBJ1-1; D gene uncertain. Germline loops: CDR1 MGHDK, CDR2 SYGVNS. This CDR3 is 14 amino acids long. V lost 8 bases and J 0 bases, leaving 13 bases between the germline ends. In nucleotides, the CDR3 is TGTGCCAGCTCACCGTGGTCGGTGAACACTGAAGCTTTCTTT. Translating gives CASSPWSVNTEAFF.

V is TRBV6-6 and J is TRBJ2-3, with D hard to call. Germline CDR1 and CDR2: MNHNY and SVGAGI (reference sequence). The CDR3 runs 14 residues. V gave up 11 bases and J gave up 0 bases, with 15 bases separating them. The CDR3 sequence: CAGARSASTDTQYF. CDR3 DNA sequence: TGTGCCGGAGCCCGAAGCGCTAGCACAGATACGCAGTATTTT.

V usage is TRBV2 and J usage is TRBJ2-5; 13 bases align to TRBD2. With V trimmed by 8 bases and J by 2 bases, 5 bases remained unmatched. The germline V gene encodes CDR1 SNHLY and CDR2 FYNNEI. The CDR3 totals 15 residues. CDR3 region: CASSRTSGRQETQYF. DNA for the CDR3: TGTGCCAGCTCGCGGACTAGCGGGAGACAAGAGACCCAGTACTTC.

The chain combines TRBV5-1 with TRBJ1-1, with 7 bases fitting TRBD1. Germline V lookup: CDR1 SGHRS, CDR2 YFSETQ. The junction had 11 bases not matched to a gene; V was cut back by 4 bases and J by 5 bases. The CDR3 length is 15 residues. CDR3 sequence (DNA): TGCGCCAGCAGCCCACGGACAGGCGGTGGGACTGAAGCTTTCTTT. Protein sequence: CASSPRTGGGTEAFF.

The chain carries TRBV19 and TRBJ1-5, with a weak D call TRBD1 (5 bases). Per germline, CDR1 LNHDA and CDR2 SQIVND (reference sequence). The CDR3 contains 13 residues. The V and J ends lost 7 bases and 3 bases respectively, with 10 bases between them. CDR3 DNA sequence: TGTGCCAGTACGAGACAGTTCAATCAGCCCCAGCATTTT. Protein sequence: CASTRQFNQPQHF.

The V gene is TRBV27, the J gene TRBJ2-7, with D maybe TRBD1 (6 bases). The CDR3 totals 13 residues. CDR1 and CDR2 from the germline V gene are MNHEY and SMNVEV (reference sequence). The V gene lost 5 bases and the J gene lost 3 bases, with 11 bases spanning the gap. In nucleotides, the CDR3 is TGTGCCAGCAGTACAGGGACCTTCTACGAGCAGTACTTC. Translated: CASSTGTFYEQYF.

This clone was counted ten times or more. This rearrangement joins TRBV10-2 to TRBJ1-2, with D possibly TRBD1 on 6 matching bases. Looked up from germline, CDR1 is WSHSY and CDR2 is SAAADI. The V and J ends lost 6 bases and 5 bases respectively, with 19 bases between them. The CDR3 length is 15 residues. The chain's CDR3 is CASSPTGTPGYGYTF. CDR3 bases: TGCGCCAGCAGCCCCACAGGGACCCCTGGGTATGGCTACACCTTC.

The chain links TRBV27 to TRBJ2-2, with 8 nucleotides matching TRBD1. Germline lookup yields CDR1 MNHEY and CDR2 SMNVEV (reference sequence). This CDR3 has 16 amino acids. The V segment lost 5 bases and the J segment 2 bases; nucleotides outside the gene matches: 7. The CDR3 DNA is TGTGCCAGCAGTCTAGCAGGGGGCCCTAACACCGGGGAGCTGTTTTTT. Its translation: CASSLAGGPNTGELFF.

The chain carries TRBV6-5 and TRBJ1-4; D is possibly TRBD1 (5 bases). Trimming removed 4 bases from V and 5 bases from J, with 11 bases in between. Looked up from germline, CDR1 is MNHEY and CDR2 is SVGAGI. The CDR3 covers 14 residues. CDR3 in DNA: TGTGCCAGCAGTTCTACAGGAGAAAATGAAAAACTGTTTTTT. As protein: CASSSTGENEKLFF.

The gene calls are TRBV5-6 and TRBJ2-5, with TRBD1 as a possible D gene (6 bases). Trimming left V 4 bases short and J 5 bases short, with 12 bases between. Germline V gene sequence: CDR1 SGHDT, CDR2 YYEEEE. The CDR3 has 13 residues. CDR3 coding DNA: TGTGCCAGCAGCCCTACAGGGAAGGAGACCCAGTACTTC. Protein: CASSPTGKETQYF.

This chain uses TRBV9 with TRBJ2-3, with D possibly being TRBD1 (6 bases). Germline values: CDR1 SGDLS, CDR2 YYNGEE. This CDR3 comprises 14 residues. The germline V and J ends were trimmed by 2 bases and 5 bases, with 12 bases remaining between them. The CDR3: CASSVRGSRDTQYF. CDR3 DNA sequence: TGTGCCAGCAGCGTTAGGGGGTCCAGAGATACGCAGTATTTT.

The chain is built from TRBV12-5 and TRBJ1-1; tentatively, D is TRBD1 (5 bases). The V end was cut by 5 bases, the J end by 10 bases, with 14 bases between. Germline CDR1 reads LGHNT; CDR2 reads FRNRAP. The CDR3 extends over 12 amino acids. CDR3: CASGMNLGGAFF. The CDR3 nucleotides read TGTGCTAGTGGTATGAACCTCGGGGGAGCTTTCTTT.

J is TRBJ2-2 and V is TRBV5-6; weak D call: TRBD2 (5 bases). The CDR3 is 15 amino acids. Germline-derived CDR1 and CDR2 are SGHDT and YYEEEE. The germline V and J ends were trimmed by 1 base and 7 bases, with 14 bases remaining between them. The CDR3 loop reads CASSLFPRAVGELFF. Written as DNA, the CDR3 is TGTGCCAGCAGCTTGTTCCCGCGAGCGGTCGGGGAGCTGTTTTTT.